The 23 T cell receptor beta chains presented below share a single source sample, sequenced in a study of CD8 T cells in Susac syndrome. Random-hexamer reverse transcription was applied to 0.5 to 1 ug RNA. One entry per CDR3 protein results from TCRdb running MiXCR on the immunoSEQ multiplex PCR reads. The sample shows about 300,000 distinct CDR3 sequences, around 84% of them seen only once. Source material: CD8+ T cells from PBMCs. Source of these receptors: a human donor with multiple sclerosis.

This rearrangement joins TRBV9 to TRBJ2-1, with 8 nucleotides matching TRBD2. V gave up 4 bases and J gave up 7 bases; unmatched junction bases: 10. The CDR3 loop spans 15 amino acids. Germline V gene data show CDR1 as SGDLS and CDR2 as YYNGEE. CDR3 DNA: TGTGCCAGCAGCCCAAGCGGGAGCTCGGGGAATGAGCAGTTCTTC. This translates into CASSPSGSSGNEQFF. Complete variable domain (other parts from reference TRBV9 and TRBJ2-1): DSGVTQTPKHLITATGQRVTLRCSPRSGDLSVYWYQQSLDQGLQFLIQYYNGEERAKGNILERFSAQQFPDLHSELNLSSLELGDSALYFCASSPSGSSGNEQFFGPGTRLTVL.

The chain has TRBV21-1 and TRBJ1-6. TRBV21-1 is a pseudogene segment. CDR3 length: 15 residues. CDR3 loop: CASTEGGKEGSPLHF. The CDR3 DNA sequence: TGTGCCAGCACCGAAGGCGGGAAAGAAGGTTCACCCCTCCACTTT.

The chain couples TRBV11-2 to TRBJ2-6; no clear D. Trimming stripped 2 bases from V and 0 bases from J, with 8 bases between. In germline, CDR1 is SGHAT, CDR2 FQNNGV. This CDR3 is 16 amino acids long. CDR3 sequence: CASSLPLRSGANVLTF. The CDR3 nucleotides are TGTGCCAGCAGCTTACCCCTTCGCTCTGGGGCCAACGTCCTGACTTTC.

The chain employs TRBV9 and TRBJ2-1; D is unresolved. The CDR3 runs to 12 residues. Per germline, CDR1 SGDLS and CDR2 YYNGEE. Trimming took 4 bases from V and 5 from J, leaving 7 bases between them. The CDR3 DNA follows: TGTGCCAGCAGCAACTCGGACAATGAGCAGTTCTTC. Protein: CASSNSDNEQFF. Combining the CDR3 with reference TRBV9 and TRBJ2-1 gives the whole variable domain DSGVTQTPKHLITATGQRVTLRCSPRSGDLSVYWYQQSLDQGLQFLIQYYNGEERAKGNILERFSAQQFPDLHSELNLSSLELGDSALYFCASSNSDNEQFFGPGTRLTVL.

This clonotype was detected only once. This chain uses TRBV7-4 with TRBJ2-1, with 8 bases matching TRBD2. CDR1 is SGHVT and CDR2 is SQSDAQ in the germline V gene. The CDR3 runs 20 residues. V shed 6 bases, J shed 0 bases, and the junction held 19 bases outside the gene matches. The CDR3 is CASSLTLSGSTSSSYNEQFF. DNA of the CDR3: TGTGCCAGCAGTTTGACGCTCAGCGGGAGCACTTCTAGCTCCTACAATGAGCAGTTCTTC.

The chain has TRBV6-4 and TRBJ1-1, with D possibly matching TRBD1 (5 bases). Germline assignment: CDR1 MRHNA and CDR2 SNTAGT. The CDR3 totals 13 residues. V lost 6 bases and J 2 bases, leaving 10 bases between the germline ends. CDR3 bases: TGTGCCAGCAGGGGAGGGACTAACACTGAAGCTTTCTTT. Translated, it gives CASRGGTNTEAFF.

V usage is TRBV28 and J usage is TRBJ2-2; perhaps TRBD2 as D (5 bases). Germline V gives CDR1 MDHEN, CDR2 SYDVKM. V gave up 10 bases and J gave up 5 bases, with 17 bases separating them. The CDR3 contains 14 residues. CDR3 residues: CATGIEGQTGELFF. DNA for the CDR3: TGTGCCACCGGTATTGAGGGTCAAACCGGGGAGCTGTTTTTT.

This rearrangement joins TRBV7-9 to TRBJ2-7; tentative D call: TRBD2 (6 bases). The CDR3 loop spans 13 amino acids. Between the trimmed V and J ends, which lost 7 bases and 1 base, there was a span of 11 bases. Per germline, CDR1 SEHNR and CDR2 FQNEAQ (reference sequence). The CDR3 DNA is TGTGCCAGCAACGTAGCGGATTCCTACGAGCAGTACTTC. Its translation: CASNVADSYEQYF.

In regard to this clonotype: The junction departs from the called germline gene at one end, perhaps through a read error. The rearrangement uses TRBV19 and TRBJ2-7; D is possibly TRBD1 (8 bases). This CDR3 spans 13 amino acids. The germline V gene encodes CDR1 LNHDA and CDR2 SQIVND (reference sequence). DNA for the CDR3: TGTGCCAGTAGAGGACAGGGAGGGTACGAGCAGCACTTC. It codes for CASRGQGGYEQHF. Complete variable domain (other parts from reference TRBV19 and TRBJ2-7): DGGITQSPKYLFRKEGQNVTLSCEQNLNHDAMYWYRQDPGQGLRLIYYSQIVNDFQKGDIAEGYSVSREKKESFPLTVTSAQKNPTAFYLCASRGQGGYEQHFGPGTRLTVT.

This sequence joins TRBV19 and TRBJ2-7; TRBD1 matches 9 bases. Germline CDR1 LNHDA, CDR2 SQIVND (reference sequence). The CDR3 has 14 amino acids. Germline trimming cut 6 bases from V and 7 bases from J; bases unmatched to any gene: 10. The CDR3 nucleotides read TGTGCCAGTAGCCGGGACAGGGATTTATGGGAGCAGTACTTC. As protein: CASSRDRDLWEQYF. Filled out from reference TRBV19 and TRBJ2-7, the complete variable domain reads DGGITQSPKYLFRKEGQNVTLSCEQNLNHDAMYWYRQDPGQGLRLIYYSQIVNDFQKGDIAEGYSVSREKKESFPLTVTSAQKNPTAFYLCASSRDRDLWEQYFGPGTRLTVT.

The rearrangement joins TRBV5-1 to TRBJ2-7; unclear D gene. Trimming stripped 4 bases from V and 0 bases from J, with 8 bases between. Germline CDR1 reads SGHRS; CDR2 reads YFSETQ. The CDR3 consists of 13 residues. This CDR3 is CASSDLPSYEQYF. In nucleotides, the CDR3 is TGCGCCAGCAGCGATCTCCCCTCCTACGAGCAGTACTTC.

This clonotype has a handful of counts. The chain employs TRBV5-6 and TRBJ2-7; the D is unclear. The CDR3 runs 14 residues. The germline V and J ends were trimmed by 5 bases and 0 bases, with 12 bases remaining between them. CDR1 is SGHDT, CDR2 YYEEEE, per germline. The CDR3 region has the DNA TGTGCCAGCAGTCCTGACCGAAACTCCTACGAGCAGTACTTC. It specifies CASSPDRNSYEQYF.

This clonotype was seen just once. The CDR3 region is CAWAPTGEWGYEQYF. CDR3 bases: TGTGCCTGGGCCCCTACGGGGGAGTGGGGATACGAGCAGTACTTC. This chain connects TRBV30 to TRBJ2-7; weak D call: TRBD2 (6 bases). Germline V lookup: CDR1 GTSNPN, CDR2 SVGIG (reference sequence). CDR3 length equals 15 residues. V dropped 5 bases and J dropped 4 bases, with 21 bases sitting between them.

CDR3 region: CASSDGQGVTNEQFF. The CDR3 DNA sequence: TGTGCCAGCAGTGACGGACAGGGAGTTACAAATGAGCAGTTCTTC. The rearrangement joins TRBV2 to TRBJ2-1, with 8 bases that match TRBD1. Per germline, CDR1 SNHLY and CDR2 FYNNEI. V lost 3 bases and J lost 7; bases outside the gene matches: 8. This CDR3 region has 15 residues.

The chain recombines TRBV28 with TRBJ1-6, with TRBD1 identical over 7 bases. The CDR3 length is 16 residues. The junction had 12 bases not matched to a gene; V was cut back by 7 bases and J by 6 bases. The germline CDR1 and CDR2 sequences are MDHEN and SYDVKM. The CDR3 DNA reads as TGTGCCAGCATTATGGGACAGAGGGTCGGTAATTCACCCCTCCACTTT. Its translation is CASIMGQRVGNSPLHF.

DNA of the CDR3: TGCGCCAGCAGCTCGTTAGCGGGGGTTATAGAGACCCAGTACTTC. This encodes CASSSLAGVIETQYF. The chain recombines TRBV5-1 with TRBJ2-5, with TRBD2 matching 9 bases. After removal of 3 bases from V and 4 bases from J, the junction contained 7 bases not matched to a gene. The CDR3 runs 15 residues. The germline gives CDR1 SGHRS, CDR2 YFSETQ. The whole variable domain, remainder taken from reference TRBV5-1 and TRBJ2-5, is KAGVTQTPRYLIKTRGQQVTLSCSPISGHRSVSWYQQTPGQGLQFLFEYFSETQRNKGNFPGRFSGRQFSNSRSEMNVSTLELGDSALYLCASSSLAGVIETQYFGPGTRLLVL.

This rearrangement joins TRBV10-1 to TRBJ2-7; 8 nucleotides line up with TRBD1. Germline lookup yields CDR1 WNHNN and CDR2 SYGVQD (reference sequence). The CDR3 sequence is 15 residues long. The V gene end was trimmed by 3 bases and the J gene end by 2 bases; junction bases not matched to a gene: 6. The CDR3 sequence: CASSDGQGPPYEQYF. CDR3 DNA sequence: TGCGCCAGCAGTGACGGACAGGGCCCACCCTACGAGCAGTACTTC.

The chain recombines TRBV7-8 with TRBJ2-1; 7 bases align to TRBD2. Germline V CDR1 and CDR2: SGHVS, FQNEAQ. V dropped 2 bases and J dropped 7; count of bases not matched to a gene: 8. The CDR3 spans 15 residues. The CDR3 region has the DNA TGTGCCAGCAGCTTACGGCTAGCGGAAGGGAATGAGCAGTTCTTC. Translated, it gives CASSLRLAEGNEQFF. Together with reference TRBV7-8 and TRBJ2-1, the CDR3 gives the full variable domain: GAGVSQSPRYKVAKRGQDVALRCDPISGHVSLFWYQQALGQGPEFLTYFQNEAQLDKSGLPSDRFFAERPEGSVSTLKIQRTQQEDSAVYLCASSLRLAEGNEQFFGPGTRLTVL.

The chain joins TRBV9 to TRBJ1-4; 9 bases agree with TRBD1. Germline-derived CDR1 and CDR2 are SGDLS and YYNGEE. This CDR3 spans 16 amino acids. V was clipped by 3 bases and J by 4 bases; unmatched bases: 7. The CDR3, as DNA: TGTGCCAGCAGCGCCAAACAGGGGGCCGGTAATGAAAAACTGTTTTTT. This encodes CASSAKQGAGNEKLFF.

V and J are TRBV24-1 and TRBJ2-5; D gene unclear. V was shortened by 9 bases and J by 7 bases, with 14 bases between the two germline ends. Germline values: CDR1 KGHDR, CDR2 SFDVKD. The CDR3 has 12 residues. This CDR3 is CATSDDAGTQYF. Written as DNA, the CDR3 is TGTGCCACCTCCGACGACGCTGGGACCCAGTACTTC.

The rearrangement uses TRBV6-1 and TRBJ2-7; D assignment may be TRBD1 or TRBD2 (5 bases each). The CDR3 is 14 amino acids. The V end was cut by 4 bases, the J end by 2 bases, with 12 bases between. CDR1 is MNHNS, CDR2 SASEGT, per germline. CDR3 nucleotides: TGTGCCAGCAGTGTCCGGGACGGTACCTACGAGCAGTACTTC. Its translation is CASSVRDGTYEQYF.

This clonotype came up once. The chain couples TRBV12-3 or TRBV12-4 to TRBJ2-2, with 7 bases identical to TRBD1. The CDR3 loop spans 15 amino acids. The V and J ends lost 2 bases and 7 bases, in that order; junction bases with no gene match: 7. The CDR3 nucleotides are TGTGCCAGCAGTTTACACCAGGGGGTTATCGGGGAGCTGTTTTTT. Translating gives CASSLHQGVIGELFF.

The chain couples TRBV12-3 or TRBV12-4 to TRBJ2-3; D is unresolved. Trimming removed 3 bases from V and 10 bases from J, with 17 bases in between. The length of the CDR3 is 14 residues. Here the CDR3 reads CASSFFGHPDSQYF. CDR3 DNA sequence: TGTGCCAGCAGTTTCTTTGGCCACCCCGATTCGCAGTATTTT.